The clone carrying this TCR beta chain has more than one count but fewer than ten. Cell sorting on a FACSAria was used to separate CD4+ and CD8+ T cells from the PBMCs. The data belong to a study of CD8+ T cells in alopecia areata. Study-level background: Tofacitinib was taken orally by treated patients, and the dose was 5 to 10 mg twice daily.

The V segment lost 7 bases and the J segment 4 bases; nucleotides outside the gene matches: 8. Germline V gives CDR1 SNHLY, CDR2 FYNNEI. The CDR3 has 15 residues. TCR sequencing used cDNA made by reverse transcription of extracted RNA. Profiled with immunoSEQ multiplex PCR; TCRdb holds only in-frame clones, not every one. The data contain 110,000 or so clones, approximately 38% of them singletons. Sequenced input: CD4+ T cells sorted from blood. The source is a human donor with alopecia areata. V gene TRBV2 combines with J gene TRBJ2-3; the match to TRBD1 covers 10 bases. CDR3 residues: CASNNDRGRADTQYF. The CDR3 region has the DNA TGTGCCAGCAACAACGACAGGGGGCGCGCAGATACGCAGTATTTT.